This T cell receptor beta chain originates from a study of blood T cells in healthy people across ages. This clonotype came up many times. The second PCR ran roughly 6 to 11 cycles with a sample-barcoded 5' primer and J-beta primers. From the 5' RACE reads, TCRdb called clonotypes with MiXCR, one entry per CDR3 protein. Of hundreds of thousands of distinct CDR3 sequences in the sample, approximately 30% were seen once. The study recruited healthy Caucasian donors from Russia who were aged roughly 6 to 100. The V end lost 5 bases, the J end lost 2 bases, and 17 bases lay between the germline ends. CDR1 MNHEY and CDR2 SMNVEV come from the germline V gene (reference sequence). The CDR3 loop spans 16 amino acids.

This sequence was found in a woman of 80 years or more in good health. The chain carries TRBV27 and TRBJ2-3, with D unresolved. The sequencing input was blood. The CDR3 nucleotides read TGTGCCAGCAGTACCTCCGACGCAGGAACCACAGATACGCAGTATTTT. Its translation is CASSTSDAGTTDTQYF.